The 8 T cell receptor beta chains below were found in one sample sequenced in a study of cytomegalovirus exposure and HLA in healthy donors. With 60 Vbeta and 13 Jbeta primers, the PCR was carried out. TCRdb keeps only in-frame clones here, not all; method: immunoSEQ multiplex PCR. The sample lists 75,000 to 90,000 clones, roughly 80% occurring once. Sequencing used PBMCs. These receptors were collected from a human donor in good health.

This chain links TRBV19 with TRBJ1-1; 8 bases fit TRBD1. CDR1 is LNHDA and CDR2 is SQIVND in the germline V gene (reference sequence). The CDR3 is 15 residues long. V was pared by 7 bases and J by 1 base, with 8 bases of the junction left unmatched. This CDR3 is CASTDTGGGNTEAFF. CDR3 DNA sequence: TGTGCCAGTACCGATACAGGGGGGGGGAACACTGAAGCTTTCTTT.

This sequence joins TRBV14 and TRBJ2-5; the D gene is possibly TRBD2 (5 bases). Trimming stripped 2 bases from V and 4 bases from J, with 11 bases between. This CDR3 comprises 14 residues. Germline V lookup: CDR1 SGHDN, CDR2 FVKESK. The CDR3 loop is CASSQRLGLETQYF. The DNA of the CDR3 is TGTGCCAGCAGCCAACGTCTCGGACTAGAGACCCAGTACTTC.

The chain has TRBV5-8 and TRBJ2-6; 7 nucleotides agree with TRBD1. J lost 7 bases, V lost 4 bases, and 14 bases had no gene match. In germline, CDR1 is SGHTS, CDR2 YDEGEE. The CDR3 is made up of 17 amino acids. CDR3 protein: CASSAPRQGFFANVLTF. The CDR3 DNA is TGTGCCAGCAGCGCCCCGAGACAGGGTTTTTTTGCCAACGTCCTGACTTTC.

V is TRBV4-3 and J is TRBJ2-2; 9 nucleotides match TRBD2. CDR1 and CDR2 from the germline V gene are LGHNA and YSLEER. The CDR3 sequence is 16 residues long. With V trimmed by 2 bases and J by 5 bases, 6 bases remained unmatched. The DNA for the CDR3 is TGCGCCAGCAGCCAATACCCCAGCGGGGGGACCGGGGAGCTGTTTTTT. This sequence encodes CASSQYPSGGTGELFF.

The V call is TRBV28, the J call TRBJ2-1; D gene unclear. This CDR3 comprises 15 residues. Germline CDR1 reads MDHEN; CDR2 reads SYDVKM. V was shortened by 6 bases and J by 1 base, with 13 bases between the two germline ends. DNA for the CDR3: TGTGCCAGCAGATCTATCGTCGGTTCCTACAATGAGCAGTTCTTC. Its protein product is CASRSIVGSYNEQFF. The whole variable domain, remainder taken from reference TRBV28 and TRBJ2-1, is DVKVTQSSRYLVKRTGEKVFLECVQDMDHENMFWYRQDPGLGLRLIYFSYDVKMKEKGDIPEGYSVSREKKERFSLILESASTNQTSMYLCASRSIVGSYNEQFFGPGTRLTVL.

The J gene is TRBJ1-1, the V gene TRBV5-1; D is unclear. V was pared by 2 bases and J by 5 bases, with 13 bases between. This CDR3 has 14 amino acids. From germline, CDR1 is SGHRS and CDR2 YFSETQ. The CDR3 loop reads CASSFGGGSTEAFF. For the CDR3, the DNA is TGCGCCAGCAGCTTCGGCGGCGGCTCGACTGAAGCTTTCTTT.

The chain couples TRBV14 to TRBJ2-1; 8 bases are shared with TRBD2. Unmatched junction bases numbered 6, after V lost 3 bases and J lost 8 bases. Per the germline V gene, CDR1 is SGHDN and CDR2 is FVKESK. The CDR3 consists of 14 residues. The CDR3 DNA reads TGTGCCAGCAGCCAGGCTAGCGGGTGGTATGAGCAGTTCTTC. Translating gives CASSQASGWYEQFF.

V and J are TRBV5-4 and TRBJ1-3, with 8 bases that match TRBD1. Germline assignment: CDR1 SGHNT and CDR2 YYREEE (reference sequence). Unmatched junction bases numbered 3, after V lost 0 bases and J lost 1 base. This CDR3 has 16 residues. The CDR3 sequence: CASSLADRGSGNTIYF. In DNA form, the CDR3 reads TGTGCCAGCAGCTTGGCCGACAGGGGTTCTGGAAACACCATATATTTT.